A selection of T cell receptor beta chains follows, all from one sample in a study of prognosis after radiotherapy for stage I lung cancer. Via MiXCR, TCRdb re-called the multiplex PCR reads, giving one row per CDR3 protein. The sample contains 13,000 to 15,000 distinct CDR3 sequences, 50% of which appear only once. Material: PBMCs, obtained before or after stereotactic body radiation therapy (not recorded which). Receptor source: a donor aged 50 or older with non-small cell lung cancer. The CDR3 runs from the conserved cysteine through the conserved F or W. D genes are given only for firm matches. For some rows the clone size is stated as once, few or many, or as a class when expanded; others skip it.

size	V	D	J	CDR3	DNA
many	TRBV28	.	TRBJ2-1	CASSSARWDRNEQFF	TGTGCCAGCAGTTCAGCCCGGTGGGACCGCAATGAGCAGTTCTTC
many	TRBV15	TRBD2	TRBJ2-3	CATSRAAGVPDTQYF	TGTGCCACCAGCAGAGCGGCGGGAGTCCCAGATACGCAGTATTTT
many	TRBV6-2/TRBV6-3	TRBD1	TRBJ2-1	CASSSTGGIQFF	TGTGCCAGCAGTTCAACAGGGGGTATTCAGTTCTTC
.	TRBV28	.	TRBJ1-2	CASSSGQNYGYTF	TGTGCCAGCAGTTCCGGACAGAACTATGGCTACACCTTC
many	TRBV24-1	.	TRBJ2-2	CATSDFGREGGELFF	TGTGCCACCAGTGATTTTGGGCGGGAAGGCGGGGAGCTGTTTTTT
medium-sized	TRBV6-5	.	TRBJ1-6	CASGNQQGKGSPLHF	TGTGCCAGCGGTAATCAACAGGGAAAAGGTTCACCCCTCCACTTT
.	TRBV20-1	TRBD2	TRBJ2-7	CSARRGYEQYF	TGCAGTGCTAGGCGGGGGTACGAGCAGTACTTC
many	TRBV10-2	.	TRBJ1-6	CASSESALRNSPLHF	TGCGCCAGCAGTGAGAGTGCACTACGGAATTCACCCCTCCACTTT
many	TRBV29-1	.	TRBJ1-2	CSVEHSTNYGYTF	TGCAGCGTTGAGCACAGTACTAACTATGGCTACACCTTC
medium-sized	TRBV6-1	TRBD2	TRBJ2-1	CASSDPFSGRAQFF	TGTGCCAGCAGTGATCCTTTTAGCGGGAGGGCCCAGTTCTTC
few	TRBV6-2/TRBV6-3	.	TRBJ1-6	CASSRITGPKPPLHF	TGTGCCAGCAGCCGAATTACAGGGCCGAAACCACCCCTCCACTTT
many	TRBV19	.	TRBJ1-1	CASSPGGGLVNTEAFF	TGTGCCAGTAGTCCCGGGGGGGGCCTCGTGAACACTGAAGCTTTCTTT
many	TRBV6-5	TRBD1	TRBJ1-1	CASSYLLDRDAEAFF	TGTGCCAGCAGCTACCTCCTGGACAGGGATGCTGAAGCTTTCTTT
many	TRBV10-2	.	TRBJ2-3	CASRGGGGQPDLDTQYF	TGCGCCAGCAGGGGAGGGGGGGGACAGCCGGATCTAGATACGCAGTATTTT
many	TRBV2	.	TRBJ2-5	CASSDWETQYF	TGTGCCAGCAGTGATTGGGAGACCCAGTACTTC
many	TRBV30	TRBD1	TRBJ2-3	CAGTGLFTDTQYF	TGTGCCGGGACAGGGCTTTTCACAGATACGCAGTATTTT
.	TRBV15	TRBD1	TRBJ1-2	CATSKGRQGINGYTF	TGTGCCACCAGCAAGGGCAGACAGGGTATCAATGGCTACACCTTC
.	TRBV7-9	.	TRBJ1-1	CASSLLGGADTEAFF	TGTGCCAGCAGCTTACTTGGGGGCGCGGACACTGAAGCTTTCTTT
medium-sized	TRBV2	.	TRBJ1-5	CASSELEAAGNQPQHF	TGTGCCAGCAGTGAGTTGGAGGCAGCCGGCAATCAGCCCCAGCATTTT
.	TRBV20-1	.	TRBJ2-7	CSATSPPGQYF	TGCAGTGCGACCTCTCCCCCCGGGCAGTACTTC
.	TRBV27	.	TRBJ1-2	CANYGYTF	TGTGCTAACTATGGCTACACCTTC
.	TRBV27	.	TRBJ2-1	CARSGCLYEQFF	TGTGCCAGGTCTGGGTGTCTGTATGAGCAGTTCTTC
.	TRBV30	TRBD2	TRBJ2-1	CAWSPREGNEQFF	TGTGCCTGGAGTCCCCGGGAGGGAAATGAGCAGTTCTTC
many	TRBV25-1	.	TRBJ2-2	CASSEWGTGELFF	TGTGCCAGCAGTGAATGGGGCACCGGGGAGCTGTTTTTT
.	TRBV20-1	.	TRBJ1-5	CSARVGGPAGPQHF	TGCAGTGCTAGAGTAGGCGGCCCCGCCGGGCCCCAGCATTTT
medium-sized	TRBV24-1	.	TRBJ2-1	CATSDWQGEDNEQFF	TGTGCCACCAGTGACTGGCAGGGGGAGGACAATGAGCAGTTCTTC
medium-sized	TRBV12-3/TRBV12-4	.	TRBJ1-2	CASRGFYGYTF	TGTGCCAGCAGGGGGTTCTATGGCTACACCTTC
many	TRBV7-8	.	TRBJ2-6	CASSLPRSGANVLTF	TGTGCCAGCAGCTTACCCCGTTCTGGGGCCAACGTCCTGACTTTC
many	TRBV6-5	.	TRBJ1-4	CASSYGQPNEKLFF	TGTGCCAGCAGTTATGGGCAGCCTAATGAAAAACTGTTTTTT
.	TRBV7-9	.	TRBJ2-7	CASNATGTWEQYF	TGTGCCAGCAACGCGACCGGGACATGGGAGCAGTACTTC
.	TRBV30	TRBD1	TRBJ1-6	CAWKHRDRNSPLHF	TGTGCCTGGAAGCACCGGGACAGAAATTCACCCCTCCACTTT
many	TRBV5-1	.	TRBJ2-5	CASSYTGFETETQYF	TGCGCCAGCAGCTATACAGGGTTTGAGACAGAGACCCAGTACTTC
many	TRBV18	.	TRBJ1-2	CASSPPAGTKGYTF	TGTGCCAGCTCACCACCGGCGGGGACGAAGGGCTACACCTTC
medium-sized	TRBV5-1	TRBD2	TRBJ2-2	CASSLTSGGTGELFF	TGCGCCAGCAGCTTGACTAGCGGGGGCACCGGGGAGCTGTTTTTT
.	TRBV6-2/TRBV6-3	TRBD2	TRBJ2-3	CASSESLAGGSDTQYF	TGTGCCAGCAGTGAAAGTCTAGCGGGAGGGTCAGATACGCAGTATTTT
.	TRBV27	.	TRBJ1-2	CASSSGFMNGYTF	TGTGCCAGCAGTTCCGGATTCATGAATGGCTACACCTTC
.	TRBV6-2/TRBV6-3	.	TRBJ1-5	CASSDSGESNQPQHF	TGTGCCAGCAGTGATTCAGGGGAGAGCAATCAGCCGCAGCATTTT
.	TRBV28	.	TRBJ2-7	CASSYLNRVEQYF	TGTGCCAGCAGTTACTTGAACAGGGTCGAGCAGTACTTC